The 16 T cell receptor beta chains reported below all come from one sample, sequenced in a study of shared clonotypes between healthy human individuals. Naive CD8 cells were CD45RO-negative, positively selected for CCR7, excluding terminally differentiated effector memory CD45RA+ cells. Using immunoSEQ multiplex PCR, the repertoire was profiled, and TCRdb retains in-frame clones only, with some absent. The table includes about 2.1 million clones, 85% to 95% detected once. The sample consisted of naive CD8+ T cells from PBMCs. Receptors originate from a man between 18 and 35 years old in good health. Some clones in this sample may be carry-over from other donors' samples.

The J gene is TRBJ1-4, the V gene TRBV6-6; unclear D gene. Trimming stripped 7 bases from V and 8 bases from J, with 14 bases between. The germline V gene encodes CDR1 MNHNY and CDR2 SVGAGI (reference sequence). CDR3 length: 13 amino acids. CDR3 sequence (DNA): TGTGCCAGCACCCCATATAAAAGGGAAAAACTGTTTTTT. Amino acids: CASTPYKREKLFF.

V gene TRBV7-6 combines with J gene TRBJ2-6, with D possibly matching TRBD1 (6 bases). The CDR3 has 17 residues. Germline lookup yields CDR1 SGHVS and CDR2 FNYEAQ. The V and J ends lost 5 bases and 0 bases respectively, with 14 bases between them. CDR3 sequence (DNA): TGTGCCAGCAGCCCCGGAGGACAGATCTCTGGGGCCAACGTCCTGACTTTC. Translated: CASSPGGQISGANVLTF.

The V gene is TRBV7-9, the J gene TRBJ2-1, with D tentatively TRBD2 (5 bases). Germline CDR1 is SEHNR and CDR2 is FQNEAQ (reference sequence). The V gene lost 5 bases and the J gene lost 1 base, with 9 bases spanning the gap. The CDR3 is 14 residues long. This CDR3 reads CASSQAASYNEQFF. CDR3 nucleotides: TGTGCCAGCAGCCAAGCGGCTTCCTACAATGAGCAGTTCTTC.

The chain employs TRBV2 and TRBJ2-7; the D gene is possibly TRBD2 (6 bases). The CDR3 length is 13 residues. The V and J ends lost 6 bases and 2 bases respectively, with 11 bases between them. The germline CDR1 and CDR2 sequences are SNHLY and FYNNEI. For the CDR3, the DNA is TGTGCCAGCAGGGGGGGTTCCACCTACGAGCAGTACTTC. This codes for CASRGGSTYEQYF.

The genes are TRBV27 and TRBJ1-5; D is ambiguous. Trimming removed 8 bases at V and 3 bases at J, with 17 bases between. Germline assignment: CDR1 MNHEY and CDR2 SMNVEV (reference sequence). The length of the CDR3 is 15 residues. The CDR3 DNA reads TGTGCCAGCGAAAGGAGGGTGGATAACAATCAGCCCCAGCATTTT. Translating gives CASERRVDNNQPQHF.

The V and J genes are TRBV10-3 and TRBJ2-3; 12 bases align to TRBD2. Germline trimming cut 0 bases from V and 5 bases from J; bases unmatched to any gene: 0. Germline CDR1 and CDR2: ENHRY and SYGVKD. The CDR3 totals 15 residues. The CDR3 loop reads CAISESGLAGDTQYF. The CDR3 DNA reads as TGTGCCATCAGTGAGTCGGGACTAGCGGGAGATACGCAGTATTTT.

This chain joins TRBV4-2 and TRBJ2-7, with D possibly being TRBD1 or TRBD2 (6 bases each). The germline V gene encodes CDR1 LGHNA and CDR2 YNFKEQ. The CDR3 loop spans 15 amino acids. Between the trimmed V and J ends, which lost 2 bases and 4 bases, there was a span of 15 bases. The CDR3 sequence: CASSQPTGANYEQYF. Written as DNA, the CDR3 is TGTGCCAGCAGCCAACCCACGGGGGCCAATTACGAGCAGTACTTC.

Turning to this clone: Other DNA sequences within the sample encode an identical CDR3. The rearrangement joins TRBV6-1 to TRBJ2-7, with TRBD2 matching 12 bases. Germline CDR1 is MNHNS and CDR2 is SASEGT. This CDR3 has 14 amino acids. With 6 bases clipped from V and 4 bases from J, the junction kept 4 bases outside the gene matches. The CDR3 loop reads CASRLTSGSYEQYF. CDR3 sequence (DNA): TGTGCCAGCAGATTGACTAGCGGGAGTTACGAGCAGTACTTC.

The chain carries TRBV28 and TRBJ1-5, with D unclear. In germline, CDR1 is MDHEN, CDR2 SYDVKM. The CDR3 has 14 amino acids. V dropped 5 bases and J dropped 8 bases, with 16 bases sitting between them. The CDR3 reads CASSLSGPDEPQHF. For the CDR3, the DNA is TGTGCCAGCAGTCTTTCCGGGCCAGATGAGCCCCAGCATTTT.

This chain joins TRBV4-2 and TRBJ2-3; TRBD1 is a possible D gene (6 bases). V was trimmed by 2 bases and J by 2 bases, leaving 14 bases between them. The germline gives CDR1 LGHNA, CDR2 YNFKEQ. The CDR3 is 16 residues long. CDR3 amino acids: CASSQKTGPITDTQYF. CDR3 bases: TGTGCCAGCAGCCAAAAGACAGGTCCCATCACAGATACGCAGTATTTT.

This chain joins TRBV11-2 and TRBJ2-7, with D possibly TRBD2 on 6 matching bases. V lost 5 bases and J 4 bases, leaving 21 bases between the germline ends. Germline-derived CDR1 and CDR2 are SGHAT and FQNNGV. The CDR3 is made up of 16 amino acids. The CDR3 bases are TGTGCCAGCAGCCAAACCCGGAGGGTGGGGGTGTACGAGCAGTACTTC. Encoded protein: CASSQTRRVGVYEQYF.

The rearrangement uses TRBV28 and TRBJ2-6, with D perhaps TRBD1 (6 bases). Trimming pared 7 bases from V and 4 bases from J, leaving 17 bases between. Germline assignment: CDR1 MDHEN and CDR2 SYDVKM. CDR3 length: 16 residues. The CDR3 reads CASIQAQGAGANVLTF. In nucleotides, the CDR3 is TGTGCCAGCATCCAAGCACAGGGCGCCGGGGCCAACGTCCTGACTTTC.

A single count supports this clone. The V gene is TRBV9, the J gene TRBJ2-1; TRBD1 agrees at 7 bases. J was trimmed by 2 bases and V by 4 bases; bases with no gene match: 6. This CDR3 spans 15 amino acids. Germline CDR1 is SGDLS and CDR2 is YYNGEE. The CDR3 sequence: CASSSTGSAYNEQFF. The CDR3 nucleotides are TGTGCCAGCAGCTCGACAGGGTCGGCCTACAATGAGCAGTTCTTC.

In nucleotides, the CDR3 is TGTGCCAGCAGTGAGTGGCCCTACGAGCAGTACTTC. This gives the protein CASSEWPYEQYF. V gene TRBV6-1 combines with J gene TRBJ2-7, with D hard to call. The CDR3 covers 12 residues. Trimming removed 3 bases from V and 2 bases from J, with 5 bases in between. CDR1 and CDR2 (germline): MNHNS, SASEGT.

Here the CDR3 reads CASSLWSGGMVDTQYF. For the CDR3, the DNA is TGTGCCAGCAGTTTATGGAGCGGGGGGATGGTTGATACGCAGTATTTT. V usage is TRBV27 and J usage is TRBJ2-3; 9 nucleotides align to TRBD2. V lost 1 base and J lost 6; bases outside the gene matches: 8. The CDR3 runs to 16 residues. CDR1 and CDR2 (germline): MNHEY, SMNVEV (reference sequence).

The rearrangement joins TRBV11-2 to TRBJ2-1, with 9 bases lining up with TRBD2. CDR1 is SGHAT, CDR2 FQNNGV, per germline. This CDR3 region has 16 residues. Trimming removed 2 bases from V and 5 bases from J; junction bases left unmatched: 7. The CDR3 bases are TGTGCCAGCAGCTTATGGCGGGAGGGCATCAACAATGAGCAGTTCTTC. It translates to CASSLWREGINNEQFF.